These T cell receptor beta chains were read from a single sample in a study of blood T cell repertoires in COVID-19. Method: immunoSEQ multiplex PCR; TCRdb's copy keeps in-frame clones and lacks some. The sample includes tens of thousands of clones, 60% to 80% of them seen just once. The sequencing sample was made of peripheral blood. The receptors were gathered from a woman at least 80 years old with acute or convalescent COVID-19. The CDR3 runs from the conserved cysteine through the conserved F or W. A D gene is named only where the DNA matches it firmly. Some rows mark clone size as missing; the rest say once, few, many or name a class of expanded clone.

d_call	j_call	v_call	clone_size	cdr3_aa	cdr3_nt
NA	TRBJ2-3	TRBV5-1	NA	CASSLEPGISTDTQYF	TGCGCCAGCAGCTTGGAGCCAGGGATCAGCACAGATACGCAGTATTTT
TRBD1	TRBJ2-5	TRBV7-7	NA	CASSSTGAAGETQYF	TGTGCCAGCAGCTCGACAGGGGCCGCGGGGGAGACCCAGTACTTC
NA	TRBJ1-5	TRBV27	NA	CASSLYGGSNQPQHF	TGTGCCAGCAGTTTATACGGGGGAAGCAATCAGCCCCAGCATTTT
NA	TRBJ2-3	TRBV10-3	few	CAISRDTDTQYF	TGTGCCATCAGTAGAGACACAGATACGCAGTATTTT
NA	TRBJ1-2	TRBV11-2	NA	CASSLRSATGGNYGYTF	TGTGCCAGCAGCTTAAGGTCGGCGACGGGGGGTAACTATGGCTACACCTTC
TRBD1	TRBJ2-7	TRBV9	few	CASSVGPGGGYEQYF	TGTGCCAGCAGCGTAGGTCCAGGGGGCGGATACGAGCAGTACTTC
NA	TRBJ2-7	TRBV30	NA	CAWSVMVGGEQYF	TGTGCCTGGAGTGTAATGGTAGGGGGCGAGCAGTACTTC
TRBD1	TRBJ1-6	TRBV25-1	NA	CASSWDRTNSPLHF	TGTGCCAGCAGTTGGGACAGAACGAATTCACCCCTCCACTTT
NA	TRBJ2-5	TRBV11-3	NA	CASSLGLQETQYF	TGTGCCAGCAGCTTGGGGCTCCAAGAGACCCAGTACTTC
TRBD2	TRBJ2-5	TRBV6-5	once	CASRLAGDLETQYF	TGTGCCAGCAGATTAGCGGGAGATCTCGAGACCCAGTACTTC
NA	TRBJ2-3	TRBV10-3	NA	CAISGSGGVGTDTQYF	TGTGCCATCAGTGGCAGCGGCGGGGTGGGCACAGATACGCAGTATTTT
NA	TRBJ1-5	TRBV3-1/TRBV3-2	NA	CASSQDSGRNQPQHF	TGTGCCAGCAGCCAAGATTCAGGGCGGAATCAGCCCCAGCATTTT
NA	TRBJ2-7	TRBV5-1	NA	CASSDRSSYEQYF	TGCGCCAGCAGCGACAGGTCCTCCTACGAGCAGTACTTC
TRBD1	TRBJ1-2	TRBV2	NA	CASSEAARDRVGFLDGYTF	TGTGCCAGCAGTGAAGCGGCCCGGGACAGGGTCGGGTTCCTAGATGGCTACACCTTC
TRBD2	TRBJ2-1	TRBV30	few	CAWSVSGGYNEQFF	TGTGCCTGGAGTGTAAGCGGGGGGTACAATGAGCAGTTCTTC
NA	TRBJ2-3	TRBV28	NA	CASSLSSGGTDTQYF	TGTGCCAGCAGTTTATCCAGCGGTGGCACAGATACGCAGTATTTT
NA	TRBJ1-1	TRBV7-7	few	CASSRDLRGEAFF	TGTGCTAGCAGCCGGGATCTGCGGGGTGAAGCTTTCTTT
TRBD1	TRBJ2-7	TRBV28	NA	CASSSPTGGPREQYF	TGTGCCAGCAGTTCGCCGACAGGGGGCCCGAGAGAGCAGTACTTC
TRBD1	TRBJ1-2	TRBV2	NA	CASGGDRATDGYTF	TGTGCCAGCGGAGGGGACAGGGCGACGGATGGCTACACCTTC
TRBD1	TRBJ2-2	TRBV4-2	NA	CASSPGTGNTGELFF	TGTGCCAGCAGCCCCGGGACAGGGAACACCGGGGAGCTGTTTTTT
NA	TRBJ1-6	TRBV10-3	NA	CAISLGPGENSPLHF	TGTGCCATCAGCCTAGGGCCAGGGGAGAATTCACCCCTCCACTTT